These 32 T cell receptor beta chains were sequenced from one sample in a study of blood T cells in healthy people across ages. Then a second PCR, running about 6 to 12 cycles, was carried out with a sample-barcoded 5' primer and a J-beta primer mix. In TCRdb, the 5' RACE reads were re-called with MiXCR into one record per CDR3 protein. The sample includes 350,000 to 450,000 distinct CDR3 sequences, over 45% seen only once; the top ten take about 54%. Material for sequencing was blood. The source of these receptors is a man between 60 and 70 years old in good health.

The chain recombines TRBV5-1 with TRBJ2-4, with D perhaps TRBD1 or TRBD2 (5 bases each). Between the trimmed V and J ends, which lost 4 bases and 1 base, there was a span of 18 bases. Germline CDR1 is SGHRS and CDR2 is YFSETQ. There are 17 residues in the CDR3. This CDR3 is CASSPHGQGVAKNIQYF. CDR3 nucleotide sequence: TGCGCCAGCAGCCCTCATGGCCAGGGAGTGGCCAAAAACATTCAGTACTTC.

This chain connects TRBV7-2 to TRBJ2-2; 14 bases are shared with TRBD2. Germline CDR1 SGHTA, CDR2 FQGNSA. Trimming cost V 5 bases and J 4 bases; bases outside gene matches: 6. The CDR3 runs 17 residues. The CDR3 DNA reads TGTGCCAGCAGCCCCTCGACTAGCGGGGGGGTCACCGGGGAGCTGTTTTTT. It encodes CASSPSTSGGVTGELFF.

The sample holds a few counts of this clonotype. The chain links TRBV24-1 to TRBJ2-1; tentative D call: TRBD1 (6 bases). The CDR3 sequence is 13 residues long. Trimming pared 4 bases from V and 12 bases from J, leaving 15 bases between. From germline, CDR1 is KGHDR and CDR2 SFDVKD. The DNA of the CDR3 is TGTGCCACCAGTGAACTCCAAACAGGGCGGCAGTTCTTC. Encoded protein: CATSELQTGRQFF.

This clonotype came up a few times. V and J are TRBV2 and TRBJ2-1; TRBD1 agrees at 9 bases. Germline lookup yields CDR1 SNHLY and CDR2 FYNNEI. The CDR3 is 14 amino acids. V shed 6 bases, J shed 4 bases, and the junction held 4 bases outside the gene matches. As DNA, the CDR3 is TGTGCCAGCAGACCGACAGGGGGGTACAATGAGCAGTTCTTC. This gives the protein CASRPTGGYNEQFF.

The chain couples TRBV7-8 to TRBJ2-3; TRBD2 agrees at 7 bases. Germline V gene sequence: CDR1 SGHVS, CDR2 FQNEAQ. This CDR3 spans 16 amino acids. J was trimmed by 3 bases and V by 2 bases; bases with no gene match: 8. The CDR3 DNA reads TGTGCCAGCAGCTTATCGGGCCTAGCGGTAACAGATACGCAGTATTTT. This sequence encodes CASSLSGLAVTDTQYF.

The gene calls are TRBV3-1 and TRBJ2-1, with 11 bases matching TRBD1. This CDR3 comprises 17 residues. The V gene's germline CDR1 is LGHDT and CDR2 YNNKEL (reference sequence). The V segment lost 0 bases and the J segment 7 bases; nucleotides outside the gene matches: 8. The CDR3 is CASSQDPGQGALNEQFF. The CDR3 DNA follows: TGTGCCAGCAGCCAAGACCCCGGACAGGGGGCTTTGAATGAGCAGTTCTTC.

J is TRBJ2-4 and V is TRBV28; 8 bases line up with TRBD1. With 8 bases clipped from V and 5 bases from J, the junction kept 8 bases outside the gene matches. The V gene's germline CDR1 is MDHEN and CDR2 SYDVKM. This CDR3 has 14 amino acids. The CDR3, as DNA: TGTGCCAGCCTAAACCGGGACAGGCAAAACATTCAGTACTTC. It yields the protein CASLNRDRQNIQYF. Full variable domain (outside the CDR3, taken from reference TRBV28 and TRBJ2-4): DVKVTQSSRYLVKRTGEKVFLECVQDMDHENMFWYRQDPGLGLRLIYFSYDVKMKEKGDIPEGYSVSREKKERFSLILESASTNQTSMYLCASLNRDRQNIQYFGAGTRLSVL.

V gene TRBV9 combines with J gene TRBJ2-7, with TRBD2 identical over 7 bases. CDR1 is SGDLS and CDR2 is YYNGEE in the germline V gene. V lost 4 bases and J lost 4; bases outside the gene matches: 11. The CDR3 runs 15 residues. The CDR3 spells CASSLGWEGVYEQYF. The CDR3, as DNA: TGTGCCAGCAGCTTAGGATGGGAGGGAGTATACGAGCAGTACTTC.

Turning to this clonotype: Being one base from a much bigger clone, this may be a read error. This chain joins TRBV21-1 and TRBJ2-7; the DNA was not compared with TRBD2, the D call given in the table. TRBV21-1 is shown as a pseudogene. The CDR3 is 15 amino acids. CDR3 bases: TGTGCCTCCCGGAACTCGGACAGGCCTTGCTACGAGCAGTACTTC. This codes for CASRNSDRPCYEQYF.

The V gene is TRBV24-1, the J gene TRBJ2-5; D remains unclear. CDR3 size: 16 residues. From germline, CDR1 is KGHDR and CDR2 SFDVKD. Between the trimmed V and J ends, which lost 3 bases and 9 bases, there was a span of 22 bases. This CDR3 reads CATSDPGAGVKSAQYF. CDR3 DNA: TGTGCCACCAGTGATCCCGGTGCTGGGGTAAAGAGTGCCCAGTACTTC.

The J gene is TRBJ2-4, the V gene TRBV25-1, with D uncertain. The tail of the sequence fits TRBJ2-7 better, so the J call may be wrong. This CDR3 is built from 9 residues. CDR1 is MGHDK, CDR2 SYGVNS, per germline. CDR3 loop: CASRNEQYF. In DNA, the CDR3 is TGTGCCAGCAGGAACGAGCAGTACTTC.

V is TRBV6-2 or TRBV6-3 and J is TRBJ2-1, with TRBD2 matching over 10 bases. CDR3 size: 13 residues. Germline V gene lookup returns CDR1 MNHEY and CDR2 SVGEGT. The J segment lost 9 bases and the V segment lost 7 bases, leaving 6 bases of the junction unmatched. The CDR3 region is CASKREGLGEQFF. DNA of the CDR3: TGTGCCAGCAAGCGGGAGGGTTTGGGTGAGCAGTTCTTC.

Concerning this clonotype: Possible read error: a much larger clone is one base away. The chain carries TRBV6-1 and TRBJ2-1; TRBD2 matches at 10 bases. The DNA end is more similar to TRBJ2-7, so the J call may be wrong. The CDR3 sequence is 16 residues long. CDR1 is MNHNS and CDR2 is SASEGT in the germline V gene. The CDR3 bases are TGTGCCAGCAGTGAAGCTAGCGGGGGGTCCTACGATGAGCAGTACTTC. Translated: CASSEASGGSYDEQYF.

The chain recombines TRBV20-1 with TRBJ2-3; possibly TRBD1 or TRBD2 for D (6 bases each). V was cut by 8 bases and J by 5 bases, with 20 bases left in between. The germline CDR1 and CDR2 sequences are DFQATT and SNEGSKA (reference sequence). This CDR3 comprises 14 residues. In DNA form, the CDR3 reads TGCAGTTACTACGGAGGGGGAGACGGAGATACGCAGTATTTT. This sequence encodes CSYYGGGDGDTQYF.

Note on this clonotype: Just one base apart from a much larger clone, this may be a read error. V usage is TRBV7-2 and J usage is TRBJ2-3; 8 bases agree with TRBD2. This CDR3 has 12 residues. From germline, CDR1 is SGHTA and CDR2 FQGNSA. CDR3 in DNA: TGTAGGAGCGGGAGTAGATCAGATACGCAGTATTTT. Translation: CRSGSRSDTQYF.

This clonotype was counted between two and nine times. The chain joins TRBV7-2 to TRBJ2-4; D may be TRBD1 (5 bases). The J call may not be correct, given that the DNA end is closer to TRBJ2-7. CDR1 and CDR2 (germline): SGHTA, FQGNSA. This CDR3 spans 14 amino acids. For the CDR3, the DNA is TGTGCCAGCAGCTTCACGACAGAAAACTACGAGCAGTACTTC. Protein sequence: CASSFTTENYEQYF.

V and J are TRBV6-2 or TRBV6-3 and TRBJ2-7; tentatively, D is TRBD1 or TRBD2 (5 bases each). CDR3 length: 11 residues. The V gene's germline CDR1 is MNHEY and CDR2 SVGEGT. Trimming took 2 bases from V and 8 from J, leaving 7 bases between them. CDR3 nucleotide sequence: TGTGCCAGCAGTTACGGGGGACAGCAGTACTTC. Amino acids: CASSYGGQQYF.

This chain uses TRBV7-9 with TRBJ1-5; no clear D. CDR1 is SEHNR and CDR2 is FQNEAQ in the germline V gene (reference sequence). The CDR3 is 13 residues long. V lost 5 bases and J 0 bases, leaving 5 bases between the germline ends. The CDR3 DNA reads as TGTGCCAGCAGCGGAGCTAGCAATCAGCCCCAGCATTTT. Protein product: CASSGASNQPQHF.

The chain employs TRBV20-1 and TRBJ2-7, with 12 positions matching TRBD2. Trimming took 3 bases from V and 7 from J; bases not matched to a gene: 13. CDR3 length: 16 amino acids. Germline V CDR1 and CDR2: DFQATT, SNEGSKA (reference sequence). The CDR3 DNA sequence: TGCAGTGCTAGTTTTGGACTAGCGGGATCCCCTAATGAGCAGTACTTC. It translates to CSASFGLAGSPNEQYF.

As concerns this clonotype: A read error may produce the germline difference seen at one junction end. CDR3 region: CTSSYSIGQEIAKNIQYF. CDR3 DNA: TGTACCAGCAGTTACTCGATAGGGCAGGAGATAGCCAAAAACATTCAGTACTTC. The chain carries TRBV6-5 and TRBJ2-4; D remains ambiguous. The CDR3 has 18 amino acids. In germline, CDR1 is MNHEY, CDR2 SVGAGI.

CDR3 DNA sequence: TGTGCCAGCAGCACCAGCCCAAACTATGGCTACACCTTC. Amino acids: CASSTSPNYGYTF. The V and J genes are TRBV5-5 and TRBJ1-2, with D uncertain. Germline loops: CDR1 SGHKS, CDR2 YYEKEE (reference sequence). CDR3 length: 13 amino acids. With 4 bases removed from V and 2 bases from J, the gap between germline ends came to 9 bases.

This chain links TRBV29-1 with TRBJ2-2; D is perhaps TRBD1 (6 bases). CDR3 length: 16 residues. CDR1 is SQVTM, CDR2 ANQGSEA, per germline. Trimming pared 1 base from V and 1 base from J, leaving 13 bases between. CDR3 in amino acids: CSVEGNRDQNTGELFF. The CDR3 region has the DNA TGCAGCGTTGAAGGTAACAGGGATCAGAACACCGGGGAGCTGTTTTTT.

The chain is built from TRBV20-1 and TRBJ1-2; D may be TRBD1 (5 bases). The germline V gene has CDR1 DFQATT and CDR2 SNEGSKA (reference sequence). The ends were cut back, 8 bases at V and 8 bases at J, with 24 bases in the middle. This CDR3 contains 14 residues. The CDR3 is CSPTGAGQPRGYTF. DNA for the CDR3: TGCAGTCCAACCGGGGCAGGGCAGCCCAGGGGCTACACCTTC.

This clonotype has only a few counts. This sequence joins TRBV4-2 and TRBJ2-5; tentative D call: TRBD1 (7 bases). The CDR3 has 12 residues. Trimming pared 8 bases from V and 4 bases from J, leaving 11 bases between. In germline, CDR1 is LGHNA, CDR2 YNFKEQ. The DNA for the CDR3 is TGTGCCAGCGGGCAGGGGGGAGAGACCCAGTACTTC. Translation: CASGQGGETQYF.

Note on this clonotype: Relative to the germline gene, one junction end is altered; a read error may explain this. The chain links TRBV24-1 to TRBJ1-1, with D maybe TRBD1 (5 bases). CDR1 and CDR2 from the germline V gene are KGHDR and SFDVKD. The length of the CDR3 is 13 residues. CDR3 sequence reads: CATSEFTGSEAFF. The CDR3 region has the DNA TGTGCCACCAGTGAGTTTACAGGTTCTGAGGCTTTCTTT.

This chain uses TRBV10-1 with TRBJ2-2; no firm D call. V was shortened by 5 bases and J by 8 bases, with 6 bases between the two germline ends. Germline V gene sequence: CDR1 WNHNN, CDR2 SYGVQD (reference sequence). This CDR3 region has 11 residues. This chain's CDR3 is CASSSRGELFF. CDR3 bases: TGCGCCAGCAGTTCCAGGGGGGAGCTGTTTTTT.

The chain carries TRBV6-2 or TRBV6-3 and TRBJ2-5, with D perhaps TRBD1 (6 bases). The better agreement between TRBJ2-7 and the DNA end casts doubt on the J call. This CDR3 region has 11 residues. Germline CDR1 and CDR2: MNHEY and SVGEGT. This CDR3 is CASGQNYEQYF. The CDR3 DNA reads as TGTGCCAGTGGACAGAACTACGAGCAGTACTTC.

The chain has TRBV6-6 and TRBJ2-7, with 8 bases identical to TRBD1. V shed 9 bases and J 2 bases; nucleotides not matched to a gene: 3. CDR1 and CDR2 from the germline V gene are MNHNY and SVGAGI (reference sequence). This CDR3 comprises 12 residues. The CDR3 DNA reads TGTGCCAGTAGACAGGGGACCTACGAGCAGTACTTC. It yields the protein CASRQGTYEQYF.

This rearrangement joins TRBV7-9 to TRBJ2-1, with D possibly TRBD1 on 5 matching bases. CDR3 length: 16 amino acids. Germline V gene lookup returns CDR1 SEHNR and CDR2 FQNEAQ (reference sequence). Trimming took off 5 bases at V and 5 bases at J, with 19 bases between the two ends. CDR3 bases: TGTGCCAGCAGCCCGGTCGCCAGGGCACCCCACAATGAGCAGTTCTTC. This encodes CASSPVARAPHNEQFF.

DNA for the CDR3: TGCAGTGCTAGGGGCCGGACGAATGTAGAGACCCAGTACTTC. It encodes CSARGRTNVETQYF. V usage is TRBV20-1 and J usage is TRBJ2-5, with unresolved D. This CDR3 spans 14 amino acids. Trimming shortened V by 3 bases and J by 4 bases, and 15 bases separated the two germline ends. Germline V gene sequence: CDR1 DFQATT, CDR2 SNEGSKA (reference sequence).

CDR3 amino acids: CASSPTGVSPYEQYF. CDR3 DNA sequence: TGTGCCAGCAGCCCGACAGGGGTCTCCCCCTACGAGCAGTACTTC. The chain uses TRBV14 and TRBJ2-7, with 8 positions matching TRBD1. Germline loops: CDR1 SGHDN, CDR2 FVKESK. The V gene end was trimmed by 4 bases and the J gene end by 2 bases; junction bases not matched to a gene: 7. CDR3 size: 15 residues.

This sequence joins TRBV20-1 and TRBJ1-1; no definite D call. Germline V CDR1 and CDR2: DFQATT, SNEGSKA (reference sequence). The length of the CDR3 is 11 residues. V lost 5 bases and J lost 2, with 6 bases in between. In nucleotides, the CDR3 is TGCAGTGCTGACTACAACACTGAAGCTTTCTTT. Translating gives CSADYNTEAFF.